This T cell receptor beta chain was sequenced during a study of shared clonotypes between healthy human individuals. Whole-study results and caveats: Sampling used blood alone; tissue repertoires probably differ. Generally, naive subsets (rather than memory subsets) showed larger estimated richness. Donors were few, which limited the genetic and exposure-history diversity represented.

Germline CDR1 is SGHAT and CDR2 is FQNNGV. The CDR3 consists of 12 residues. The V and J ends lost 0 bases and 7 bases respectively, with 7 bases between them. Assay used: immunoSEQ multiplex PCR; TCRdb lists only in-frame clones, some missing. This table holds about 800,000 clones, 96% found once. Positive CCR7 selection of CD45RO-negative cells yielded the naive CD8 cells, and terminally differentiated effector memory CD45RA+ cells were excluded. Caucasian adults living in Nashville, Tennessee, provided all samples. This clone came up once. No antigen is known for it. The receptor was derived from a man aged 25-40 years in good health. Input material: naive CD8+ T cells sorted from blood. This chain links TRBV11-2 with TRBJ2-7, with D unresolved. The DNA of the CDR3 is TGTGCCAGCAGCTTAGATCCCGGGGAGCAGTACTTC. Its protein is CASSLDPGEQYF.